The clone carrying this TCR beta chain occurred a few times. Its target is unknown. These data belong to a study of T cells after yellow fever vaccination. Across the study: The SMART-Seq v4 Ultra Low Input method served to prepare the low-cell-number fractions. Study-level results: Though weaker, the secondary response peaked faster, on day 5 versus 15.

Germline lookup yields CDR1 SGHRS and CDR2 YFSETQ. CDR3 size: 19 residues. V shed 0 bases, J shed 3 bases, and the junction held 15 bases outside the gene matches. As TCR cDNA was made by 5'RACE template switching, a universal primer site and UMIs were added. TCRdb recomputed calls from the 5' RACE reads with MiXCR, one row per CDR3 protein. The sample comprises 300,000 to 400,000 distinct CDR3 sequences, about 6.2% of which are singletons, and over 14% rests with the top ten. This clonotype was sampled from a man aged 30-40 years who received the YFV17D yellow fever vaccine. The genes are TRBV5-1 and TRBJ2-5; 9 nucleotides match TRBD2. The material sequenced was PBMCs, taken 5 days after the yellow fever booster vaccination. The CDR3 sequence is CASSLAWAASGIGEETQYF. The CDR3 coding sequence is TGCGCCAGCAGCTTGGCCTGGGCGGCTAGCGGGATAGGGGAAGAGACCCAGTACTTC.